Sequencing of this TCR beta chain was carried out in a study of blood T cell repertoires in COVID-19. Study-level information: Both acute and convalescent COVID-19 samples were obtained from the United States, Italy and Spain. PBMCs, B-cell-depleted T cells, or T cells were the source of the cDNA or gDNA that made up the material.

CDR1 and CDR2 from the germline V gene are SGHNT and YYREEE (reference sequence). V lost 5 bases, J lost 9 bases, and 16 bases stayed unmatched. This CDR3 has 16 residues. Methods used by the authors: Estimates of nucleated cell counts were drawn from the amplification of reference gene primers. Libraries were prepared by immunoSEQ multiplex PCR; TCRdb keeps only in-frame clonotypes and omits some of them. The V and J calls and clone size are taken from that table; D and trimming were inferred from the DNA. The table lists tens of thousands of clones, approximately 88% of them singletons. V is TRBV5-4 and J is TRBJ2-1; 8 nucleotides align to TRBD2. This TCR came from a human donor with active COVID-19. The donor label of this sample is uncertain. Sequenced material: peripheral blood. CDR3 sequence reads: CASSHAGAGGLGEQFF. For the CDR3, the DNA is TGTGCCAGCAGTCACGCCGGGGCGGGAGGTCTTGGTGAGCAGTTCTTC. The full variable domain, with the rest looked up from reference TRBV5-4 and TRBJ2-1, is ETGVTQSPTHLIKTRGQQVTLRCSSQSGHNTVSWYQQALGQGPQFIFQYYREEENGRGNFPPRFSGLQFPNYSSELNVNALELDDSALYLCASSHAGAGGLGEQFFGPGTRLTVL.